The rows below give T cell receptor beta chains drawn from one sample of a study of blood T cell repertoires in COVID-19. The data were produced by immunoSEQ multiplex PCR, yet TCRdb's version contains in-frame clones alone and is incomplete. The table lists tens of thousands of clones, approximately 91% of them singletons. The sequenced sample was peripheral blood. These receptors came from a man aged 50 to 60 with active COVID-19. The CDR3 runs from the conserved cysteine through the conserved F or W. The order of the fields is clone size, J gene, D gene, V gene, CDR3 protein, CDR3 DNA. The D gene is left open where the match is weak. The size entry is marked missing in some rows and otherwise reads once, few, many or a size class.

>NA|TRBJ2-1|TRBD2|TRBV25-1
CASSRASGYLDEQFF
TGTGCCAGCAGTAGGGCTAGCGGGTATCTCGATGAGCAGTTCTTC
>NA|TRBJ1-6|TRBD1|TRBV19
CASRAQGAKSPLHF
TGTGCCAGTAGGGCACAGGGGGCAAAATCACCCCTCCACTTT
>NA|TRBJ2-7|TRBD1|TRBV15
CATSTRDRGTYEQYF
TGTGCCACCAGCACCCGGGACAGGGGCACCTACGAGCAGTACTTC
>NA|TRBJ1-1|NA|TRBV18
CASSPQGGWNTEAFF
TGTGCCAGCTCACCACAGGGGGGGTGGAACACTGAAGCTTTCTTT
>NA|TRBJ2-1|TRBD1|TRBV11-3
CASSAGTAYNEQFF
TGTGCCAGCAGCGCCGGGACAGCCTACAATGAGCAGTTCTTC
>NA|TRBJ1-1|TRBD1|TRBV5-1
CASSDGGTGIAEAFF
TGCGCCAGCAGCGACGGAGGGACAGGGATCGCTGAAGCTTTCTTT
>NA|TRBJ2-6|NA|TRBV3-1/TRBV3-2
CASSQDSLGLDVGANVLTF
TGTGCCAGCAGCCAAGATTCCTTGGGTCTAGATGTTGGGGCCAACGTCCTGACTTTC
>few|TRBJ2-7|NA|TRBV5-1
CASSAQGDEQYF
TGCGCCAGCAGCGCACAGGGAGACGAGCAGTACTTC
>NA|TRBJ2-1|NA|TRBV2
CASSSPVWGGHNEQFF
TGTGCCAGCAGCTCACCCGTGTGGGGGGGGCACAATGAGCAGTTCTTC
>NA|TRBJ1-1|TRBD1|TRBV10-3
CAISGDRGHTEAFF
TGTGCCATCAGTGGCGACAGGGGTCACACTGAAGCTTTCTTT
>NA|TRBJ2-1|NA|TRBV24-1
CATSDSRLNEQFF
TGTGCCACCAGTGATTCCCGGTTAAACGAGCAGTTCTTC
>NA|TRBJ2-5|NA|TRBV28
CASSDGRGQYF
TGTGCCAGCAGCGACGGTCGGGGCCAGTACTTC
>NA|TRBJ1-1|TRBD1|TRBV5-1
CASTPGTGNTEAFF
TGCGCCAGCACCCCCGGGACAGGGAACACTGAAGCTTTCTTT
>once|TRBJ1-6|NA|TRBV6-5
CASSTTGPGDSPLHF
TGTGCCAGCAGTACCACCGGACCGGGGGATTCACCCCTCCACTTT
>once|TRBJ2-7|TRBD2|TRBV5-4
CASRGRGAYEQYF
TGTGCCAGCAGAGGGAGGGGAGCCTACGAGCAGTACTTC
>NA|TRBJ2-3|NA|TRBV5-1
CASSLGGLADTQYF
TGCGCCAGCAGCTTGGGAGGGCTGGCGGATACGCAGTATTTT
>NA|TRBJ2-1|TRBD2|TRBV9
CARSVLAGGSSGNEQFF
TGTGCCCGCAGCGTACTCGCGGGGGGGTCATCGGGGAATGAGCAGTTCTTC
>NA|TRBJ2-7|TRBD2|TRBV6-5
CASMAGLAEPEQYF
TGTGCCAGCATGGCGGGACTAGCGGAACCCGAGCAGTACTTC
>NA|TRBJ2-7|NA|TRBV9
CASSVLPSSGEQYF
TGTGCCAGCAGCGTATTACCTTCCTCGGGGGAGCAGTACTTC
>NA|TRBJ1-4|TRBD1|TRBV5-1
CASSLAGTGAGKLFF
TGCGCCAGCAGCTTGGCTGGGACAGGGGCGGGGAAACTGTTTTTT
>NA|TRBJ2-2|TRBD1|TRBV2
CASSFIQGAGELFF
TGTGCCAGCAGTTTTATACAGGGGGCCGGGGAGCTGTTTTTT
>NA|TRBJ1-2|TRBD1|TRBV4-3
CASSQALTGIYGYTF
TGCGCCAGCAGCCAAGCCCTGACAGGGATCTATGGCTACACCTTC
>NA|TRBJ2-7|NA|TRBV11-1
CASSFRPGEQYF
TGTGCCAGCAGCTTTAGACCCGGGGAGCAGTACTTC